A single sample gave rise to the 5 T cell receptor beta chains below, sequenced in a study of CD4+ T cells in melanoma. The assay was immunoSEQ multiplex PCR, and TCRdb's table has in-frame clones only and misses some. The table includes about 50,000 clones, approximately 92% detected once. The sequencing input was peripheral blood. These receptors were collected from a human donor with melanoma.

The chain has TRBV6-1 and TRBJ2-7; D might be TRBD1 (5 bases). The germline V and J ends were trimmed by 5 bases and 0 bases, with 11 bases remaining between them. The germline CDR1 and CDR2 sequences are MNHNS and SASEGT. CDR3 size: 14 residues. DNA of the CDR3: TGTGCCAGCAGTTTATCGACAGCCTCCTACGAGCAGTACTTC. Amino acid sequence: CASSLSTASYEQYF.

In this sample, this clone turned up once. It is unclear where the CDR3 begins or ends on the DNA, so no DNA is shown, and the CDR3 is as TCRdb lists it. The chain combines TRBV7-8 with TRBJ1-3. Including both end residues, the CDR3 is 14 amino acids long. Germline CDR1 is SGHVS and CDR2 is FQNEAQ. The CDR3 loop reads CASSTSGSGNTIYF.

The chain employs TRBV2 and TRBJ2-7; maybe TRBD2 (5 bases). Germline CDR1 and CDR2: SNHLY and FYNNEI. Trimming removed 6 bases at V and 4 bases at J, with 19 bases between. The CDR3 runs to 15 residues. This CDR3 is CASSFTRGLSYEQYF. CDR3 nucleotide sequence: TGTGCCAGCAGCTTCACCCGGGGTTTAAGTTACGAGCAGTACTTC.

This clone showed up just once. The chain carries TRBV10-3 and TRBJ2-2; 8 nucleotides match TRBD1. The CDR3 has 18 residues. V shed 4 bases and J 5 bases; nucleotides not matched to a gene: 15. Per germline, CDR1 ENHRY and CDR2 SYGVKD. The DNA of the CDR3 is TGTGCCATCAGTGGTTCCGACAGGGGATCTCGGTATACCGGGGAGCTGTTTTTT. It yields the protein CAISGSDRGSRYTGELFF.

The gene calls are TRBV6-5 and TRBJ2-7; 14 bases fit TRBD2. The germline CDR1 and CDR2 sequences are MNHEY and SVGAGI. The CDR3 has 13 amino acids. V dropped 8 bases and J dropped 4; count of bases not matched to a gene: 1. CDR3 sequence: CASGTSGSYEQYF. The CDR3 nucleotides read TGTGCCAGCGGGACTAGCGGGAGTTACGAGCAGTACTTC.